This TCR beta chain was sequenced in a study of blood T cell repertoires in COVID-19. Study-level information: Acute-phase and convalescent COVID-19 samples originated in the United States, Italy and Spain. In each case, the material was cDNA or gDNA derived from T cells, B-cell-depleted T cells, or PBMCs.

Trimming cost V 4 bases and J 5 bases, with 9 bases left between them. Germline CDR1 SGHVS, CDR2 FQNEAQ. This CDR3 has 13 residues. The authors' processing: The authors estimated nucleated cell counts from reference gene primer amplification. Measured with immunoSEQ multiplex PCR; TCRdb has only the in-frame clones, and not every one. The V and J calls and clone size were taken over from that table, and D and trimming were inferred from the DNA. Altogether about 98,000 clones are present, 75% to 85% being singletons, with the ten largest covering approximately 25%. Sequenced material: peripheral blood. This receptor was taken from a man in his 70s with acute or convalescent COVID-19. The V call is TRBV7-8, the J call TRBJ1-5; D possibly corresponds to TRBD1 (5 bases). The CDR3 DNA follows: TGTGCCAGCAGCTCCCCGGGGGATCAGCCCCAGCATTTT. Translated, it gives CASSSPGDQPQHF. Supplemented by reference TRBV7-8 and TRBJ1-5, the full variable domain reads GAGVSQSPRYKVAKRGQDVALRCDPISGHVSLFWYQQALGQGPEFLTYFQNEAQLDKSGLPSDRFFAERPEGSVSTLKIQRTQQEDSAVYLCASSSPGDQPQHFGDGTRLSIL.